Shown below are 8 T cell receptor beta chains from a single sample sequenced in a study of blood T cell repertoires in COVID-19. Sequencing was performed with immunoSEQ multiplex PCR; in TCRdb, only in-frame clones are kept and a portion is missing. The sample contains 300,000 to 400,000 clones, around 87% of which appear only once. The sample taken for sequencing was peripheral blood. The receptors come from a woman aged 55-69 years with COVID-19, enrolled during active disease.

The V call is TRBV7-9, the J call TRBJ1-1; TRBD1 matches 7 bases. The J segment lost 2 bases and the V segment lost 7 bases, leaving 10 bases of the junction unmatched. Germline CDR1 and CDR2: SEHNR and FQNEAQ (reference sequence). The CDR3 spans 15 residues. In DNA, the CDR3 is TGTGCCAGCACCGAGAATAACAGGGGTAACACTGAAGCTTTCTTT. As protein: CASTENNRGNTEAFF.

The chain links TRBV2 to TRBJ2-1; 11 bases map to TRBD2. This CDR3 has 16 amino acids. Germline V gene data show CDR1 as SNHLY and CDR2 as FYNNEI. After removal of 6 bases from V and 8 bases from J, the junction contained 12 bases not matched to a gene. The CDR3 region has the DNA TGTGCCAGCAGGGACTTGCTAGCGGGGGGAGGTGATGAGCAGTTCTTC. It specifies CASRDLLAGGGDEQFF.

CDR3 DNA: TGTGCCAGCAGCCCCGGACAGGGGTGGGCCGGGATTGAAAAACTGTTTTTT. This translates into CASSPGQGWAGIEKLFF. The V gene is TRBV27, the J gene TRBJ1-4; TRBD1 aligns across 9 bases. Germline V gene lookup returns CDR1 MNHEY and CDR2 SMNVEV (reference sequence). The CDR3 totals 17 residues. The junction had 15 bases not matched to a gene; V was cut back by 6 bases and J by 7 bases.

The V and J genes are TRBV6-5 and TRBJ1-1; D is perhaps TRBD1 (5 bases). Trimming pared 4 bases from V and 3 bases from J, leaving 18 bases between. The germline CDR1 and CDR2 sequences are MNHEY and SVGAGI. The length of the CDR3 is 16 residues. The DNA for the CDR3 is TGTGCCAGCAGTTTCTCAAGACAGAGGAGGGACACTGAAGCTTTCTTT. Translating it yields CASSFSRQRRDTEAFF.

The gene calls are TRBV6-1 and TRBJ1-3; 10 bases are shared with TRBD1. J lost 7 bases, V lost 8 bases, and 11 bases had no gene match. The CDR3 runs 15 residues. Looked up from germline, CDR1 is MNHNS and CDR2 is SASEGT. Here the CDR3 reads CASSPGTGVRNTIYF. The CDR3 DNA is TGTGCCAGCTCCCCCGGGACAGGGGTTCGGAACACCATATATTTT.

As to this clone: Other DNA sequences in this sample translate to the same CDR3. The CDR3: CASSLDTGELFF. The CDR3 nucleotides are TGTGCCAGCAGCTTAGACACCGGGGAGCTGTTTTTT. The chain has TRBV2 and TRBJ2-2; no reliable D call. The CDR3 is made up of 12 amino acids. Trimming cost V 6 bases and J 3 bases, with 5 bases left between them. Germline loops: CDR1 SNHLY, CDR2 FYNNEI.

The V and J genes are TRBV24-1 and TRBJ2-1; TRBD2 is a possible D gene (6 bases). The germline V gene encodes CDR1 KGHDR and CDR2 SFDVKD. This CDR3 spans 14 amino acids. The V gene lost 6 bases and the J gene lost 2 bases, with 10 bases spanning the gap. The CDR3 DNA is TGTGCCACCAGTAGCGGGCGAACCTACAATGAGCAGTTCTTC. As protein: CATSSGRTYNEQFF.

This clone appeared once. The chain uses TRBV5-1 and TRBJ2-3, with D uncertain. Trimming took off 2 bases at V and 3 bases at J, with 13 bases between the two ends. The germline V gene has CDR1 SGHRS and CDR2 YFSETQ. The CDR3 is 15 amino acids. The CDR3 sequence is CASSFQFSQTDTQYF. The CDR3 region has the DNA TGCGCCAGCAGCTTTCAGTTCTCGCAGACAGATACGCAGTATTTT.